The clone carrying this T cell receptor (beta chain) was detected ten times or more. Its target is unknown. On each TCR cDNA molecule, a unique molecular identifier was present. MiXCR, run by TCRdb on the 5' RACE reads, gives a single entry per CDR3 protein. The sample lists 10,000 to 15,000 distinct CDR3 sequences; around 6.1% were seen once. V gave up 3 bases and J gave up 5 bases, with 10 bases separating them. The CDR3 sequence is 13 residues long. Germline lookup yields CDR1 SNHLY and CDR2 FYNNEI. Documented time point: sample taken at primary tumor resection. Donation came from some 72 patients with untreated early-stage non-small cell lung cancer. The authors sequenced whole RNA from tumor, nontumor lung or frozen PBMC without sorting. This sample is drawn from a study of spatial heterogeneity in lung cancer. Study outcomes and limitations: In tumors, expanded intratumoral alpha and beta TCR counts tracked mutation counts.

The chain links TRBV2 to TRBJ2-5; possibly TRBD2 for D (5 bases). The specimen was lung tumor tissue, collected at surgery. This TCR came from a female donor with early-stage non-small cell lung cancer. CDR3 sequence reads: CASSDLAGETQYF. Written as DNA, the CDR3 is TGTGCCAGCAGTGACCTAGCTGGGGAGACCCAGTACTTC.